What follows describes a single TCR beta chain. Its specificity is not known. V lost 3 bases and J lost 2; bases outside the gene matches: 2. The CDR3 length is 14 residues. The germline V gene has CDR1 PRHDT and CDR2 FYEKMQ (reference sequence). This record comes from a study of cytomegalovirus exposure and HLA in healthy donors. PCR was performed using 60 Vbeta and 13 Jbeta primers. The data were produced by immunoSEQ multiplex PCR, yet TCRdb's version contains in-frame clones alone and is incomplete. The sample consists of about 200,000 clones, 82% of them appearing once. General study results and limits: Using the classifier, cytomegalovirus status was reportedly diagnosed with high specificity and sensitivity.

Material: PBMCs. The genes are TRBV13 and TRBJ2-3; 7 bases agree with TRBD2. This TCR derives from a boy aged 2 to 10 in good health and CMV-seronegative. The chain's CDR3 is CASSLGLTTDTQYF. CDR3 sequence (DNA): TGTGCCAGCAGCTTGGGACTAACCACAGATACGCAGTATTTT. The variable domain in full, with the rest retrieved from reference TRBV13 and TRBJ2-3, is AAGVIQSPRHLIKEKRETATLKCYPIPRHDTVYWYQQGPGQDPQFLISFYEKMQSDKGSIPDRFSAQQFSDYHSELNMSSLELGDSALYFCASSLGLTTDTQYFGPGTRLTVL.